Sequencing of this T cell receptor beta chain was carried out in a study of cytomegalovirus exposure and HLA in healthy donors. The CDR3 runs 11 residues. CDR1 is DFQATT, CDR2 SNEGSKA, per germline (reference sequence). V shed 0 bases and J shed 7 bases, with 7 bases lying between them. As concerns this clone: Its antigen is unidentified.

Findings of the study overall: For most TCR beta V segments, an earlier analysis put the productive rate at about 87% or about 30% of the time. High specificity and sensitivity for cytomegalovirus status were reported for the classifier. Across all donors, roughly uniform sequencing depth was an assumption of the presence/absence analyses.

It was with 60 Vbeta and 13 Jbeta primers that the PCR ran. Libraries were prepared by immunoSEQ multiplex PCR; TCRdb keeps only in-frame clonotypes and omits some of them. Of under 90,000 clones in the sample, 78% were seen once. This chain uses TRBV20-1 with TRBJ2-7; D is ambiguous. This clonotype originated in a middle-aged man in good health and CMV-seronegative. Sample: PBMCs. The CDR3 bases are TGCAGTGCTAGAGATAACCGGGAGCAGTACTTC. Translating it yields CSARDNREQYF.